Listed below are T cell receptor beta chains from one sample, sequenced in a study of radiotherapy plus CTLA-4 blockade in lung cancer. The assay was immunoSEQ multiplex PCR, and TCRdb's table has in-frame clones only and misses some. The sample carries under 25,000 clones, about 73% recorded once. Sample: peripheral blood, taken from a patient treated with radiotherapy plus ipilimumab. These receptors originate from a human donor with non-small cell lung cancer who had stable disease on radiotherapy plus ipilimumab. Each CDR3 is given with its conserved first and last residue. Each record gives: J gene, V gene, D gene, clone size, CDR3 protein, CDR3 DNA. D genes are given only for firm matches. Clone size is shown for a subset of rows, as once, few, many or a class of expanded clone.

J: TRBJ2-3; V: TRBV15; D: -; size: once; CDR3: CATSTTLRGSVGTQYF; DNA: TGTGCCACCAGCACCACGCTCCGAGGGAGTGTTGGGACGCAGTATTTT
J: TRBJ2-2; V: TRBV10-2; D: TRBD1; size: -; CDR3: CASSDWTGANTGELFF; DNA: TGCGCCAGCAGTGATTGGACAGGGGCGAACACCGGGGAGCTGTTTTTT
J: TRBJ2-3; V: TRBV6-6; D: -; size: -; CDR3: CASSYRGRNTDTQYF; DNA: TGTGCCAGCAGTTACAGGGGTAGGAACACAGATACGCAGTATTTT
J: TRBJ1-4; V: TRBV5-6; D: -; size: -; CDR3: CASSLGGGGTNEKLFF; DNA: TGTGCCAGCAGCCTGGGGGGCGGAGGCACTAATGAAAAACTGTTTTTT
J: TRBJ2-1; V: TRBV7-9; D: -; size: -; CDR3: CASSFKPTPLYNEQFF; DNA: TGTGCCAGCAGCTTTAAACCGACTCCTCTCTACAATGAGCAGTTCTTC
J: TRBJ2-7; V: TRBV5-1; D: TRBD1; size: -; CDR3: CASSFGDRSYEQYF; DNA: TGCGCCAGCAGCTTCGGGGACAGGAGCTACGAGCAGTACTTC
J: TRBJ2-5; V: TRBV11-2; D: -; size: -; CDR3: CASSLGRGLATQYF; DNA: TGTGCCAGCAGCTTAGGGCGGGGACTGGCGACCCAGTACTTC
J: TRBJ1-4; V: TRBV7-9; D: -; size: -; CDR3: CASSTGTQDEKLFF; DNA: TGTGCCAGCAGCACCGGGACACAAGATGAAAAACTGTTTTTT
J: TRBJ1-1; V: TRBV28; D: -; size: -; CDR3: CASRLMGNTEAFF; DNA: TGTGCCAGCAGACTTATGGGGAACACTGAAGCTTTCTTT
J: TRBJ1-4; V: TRBV4-1; D: TRBD1; size: -; CDR3: CASSRGDRSYRLFF; DNA: TGCGCCAGCAGCCGAGGGGACAGGAGTTATAGGCTGTTTTTT
J: TRBJ1-2; V: TRBV14; D: TRBD1; size: few; CDR3: CASSQGPRGKGNYGYTF; DNA: TGTGCCAGCAGCCAAGGTCCCAGGGGGAAGGGAAACTATGGCTACACCTTC
J: TRBJ2-1; V: TRBV4-3; D: -; size: -; CDR3: CASSQDRIAPYNEQFF; DNA: TGCGCCAGCAGCCAAGATAGGATAGCTCCCTACAATGAGCAGTTCTTC
J: TRBJ2-1; V: TRBV15; D: TRBD2; size: -; CDR3: CATSSTSRGTRFNEQFF; DNA: TGTGCCACCAGCAGTACCTCCCGGGGGACTAGATTCAATGAGCAGTTCTTC
J: TRBJ2-5; V: TRBV5-4; D: -; size: -; CDR3: CASSLASSVGKYF; DNA: TGTGCCAGCAGCTTGGCCAGTTCGGTGGGGAAGTACTTC
J: TRBJ2-7; V: TRBV6-5; D: TRBD1; size: -; CDR3: CASSYSQGEFLYEQYF; DNA: TGTGCCAGCAGTTACTCGCAGGGGGAATTCCTCTACGAGCAGTACTTC
J: TRBJ2-5; V: TRBV5-4; D: TRBD2; size: -; CDR3: CASTTGGGRGLETQYF; DNA: TGTGCCAGCACCACGGGTGGCGGGAGGGGTTTAGAGACCCAGTACTTC
J: TRBJ1-5; V: TRBV19; D: -; size: few; CDR3: CASVPAQPQHF; DNA: TGTGCCAGTGTGCCGGCTCAGCCCCAGCATTTT
J: TRBJ2-1; V: TRBV5-6; D: -; size: -; CDR3: CASSLGAMPYNEQFF; DNA: TGTGCCAGCAGCTTGGGAGCAATGCCCTACAATGAGCAGTTCTTC
J: TRBJ2-2; V: TRBV14; D: -; size: -; CDR3: CASSSRSGLELFF; DNA: TGTGCCAGCAGCTCGAGGTCGGGACTGGAGCTGTTTTTT
J: TRBJ1-4; V: TRBV25-1; D: -; size: -; CDR3: CASSDATGRREKLFF; DNA: TGTGCCAGCAGTGATGCGACAGGCCGTAGGGAAAAACTGTTTTTT
J: TRBJ2-2; V: TRBV7-2; D: -; size: once; CDR3: CASSTSLFTTGELFF; DNA: TGTGCCAGCAGCACAAGCCTATTTACCACCGGGGAGCTGTTTTTT
J: TRBJ2-7; V: TRBV7-8; D: TRBD1; size: -; CDR3: CASSLVAGGISYEQYF; DNA: TGTGCCAGCAGCTTAGTAGCAGGGGGCATCTCCTACGAGCAGTACTTC
J: TRBJ2-2; V: TRBV6-5; D: -; size: -; CDR3: CASRRTENTGELFF; DNA: TGTGCCAGCAGGAGGACAGAGAACACCGGGGAGCTGTTTTTT
J: TRBJ2-7; V: TRBV5-6; D: -; size: -; CDR3: CASNPGGGTYEQYF; DNA: TGTGCCAGCAACCCTGGGGGGGGCACCTACGAGCAGTACTTC
J: TRBJ2-5; V: TRBV6-5; D: -; size: few; CDR3: CATKGGRETQYF; DNA: TGTGCCACAAAGGGGGGGCGGGAGACCCAGTACTTC
J: TRBJ2-3; V: TRBV6-6; D: -; size: -; CDR3: CASIPRGVGTDTQYF; DNA: TGTGCCAGCATCCCCAGGGGAGTCGGGACAGATACGCAGTATTTT
J: TRBJ2-7; V: TRBV6-1; D: TRBD2; size: -; CDR3: CASRSGSATYEQYF; DNA: TGTGCCAGCAGAAGCGGGAGCGCTACCTACGAGCAGTACTTC
J: TRBJ2-6; V: TRBV19; D: -; size: -; CDR3: CASSLGTTNVLTF; DNA: TGTGCCAGTAGTCTCGGGACAACCAACGTCCTGACTTTC
J: TRBJ2-2; V: TRBV11-3; D: -; size: -; CDR3: CASSLGTRDSAGELFF; DNA: TGTGCCAGCAGCTTAGGAACTAGGGACTCGGCCGGGGAGCTGTTTTTT
J: TRBJ2-5; V: TRBV11-3; D: TRBD2; size: -; CDR3: CASSLFAGWGGQETQYF; DNA: TGTGCCAGCAGCTTATTCGCCGGTTGGGGGGGTCAAGAGACCCAGTACTTC
J: TRBJ2-7; V: TRBV5-1; D: TRBD2; size: -; CDR3: CASSLADSGRGEQYF; DNA: TGCGCCAGCAGCTTGGCCGATAGCGGGAGGGGCGAGCAGTACTTC
J: TRBJ2-7; V: TRBV14; D: -; size: -; CDR3: CASSLAGRREQYF; DNA: TGTGCCAGCAGCCTTGCGGGGAGGAGGGAGCAGTACTTC
J: TRBJ2-1; V: TRBV7-6; D: TRBD2; size: -; CDR3: CASSLAHKRAGGEVF; DNA: TGTGCCAGCAGCTTAGCCCATAAACGGGCGGGAGGTGAAGTCTTC
J: TRBJ2-5; V: TRBV5-1; D: -; size: few; CDR3: CASSLGRMSRETQYF; DNA: TGCGCCAGCAGCTTAGGTAGGATGAGTCGAGAGACCCAGTACTTC
J: TRBJ2-1; V: TRBV2; D: -; size: -; CDR3: CASSARSSYNEQFF; DNA: TGTGCCAGCAGTGCCCGGAGCTCCTACAATGAGCAGTTCTTC
J: TRBJ1-1; V: TRBV6-5; D: -; size: -; CDR3: CASSYSRSSEAFF; DNA: TGTGCCAGCAGTTACTCGAGGTCGTCTGAAGCTTTCTTT
J: TRBJ2-2; V: TRBV25-1; D: TRBD2; size: -; CDR3: CASRPSGMVTGELFF; DNA: TGTGCCAGCAGGCCGAGCGGGATGGTCACCGGGGAGCTGTTTTTT
J: TRBJ2-7; V: TRBV11-3; D: TRBD1; size: few; CDR3: CASSTQDRAYEQYF; DNA: TGTGCCAGCAGCACCCAGGACAGGGCTTACGAGCAGTACTTC
J: TRBJ2-1; V: TRBV11-3; D: TRBD1; size: -; CDR3: CASSLAGGAYNEQFF; DNA: TGTGCCAGCAGCTTAGCAGGGGGCGCATACAATGAGCAGTTCTTC
J: TRBJ2-7; V: TRBV6-1; D: -; size: -; CDR3: CASSERGTASEQYF; DNA: TGTGCCAGCAGTGAGAGAGGGACGGCGTCTGAGCAGTACTTC
J: TRBJ2-3; V: TRBV4-1; D: TRBD2; size: -; CDR3: CASSLGVLAGNTDTQYF; DNA: TGCGCCAGCAGCCTGGGGGTACTAGCGGGAAACACAGATACGCAGTATTTT
J: TRBJ2-3; V: TRBV14; D: -; size: -; CDR3: CASSSDSGGQDTQYF; DNA: TGTGCCAGCAGCTCCGACTCCGGGGGGCAAGATACGCAGTATTTT
J: TRBJ1-5; V: TRBV5-5; D: TRBD1; size: once; CDR3: CASSLLPGQGAGQPQHF; DNA: TGTGCCAGCAGCCTCCTCCCGGGACAGGGGGCCGGTCAGCCCCAGCATTTT
J: TRBJ2-1; V: TRBV4-2; D: TRBD2; size: -; CDR3: CASSQEGTSGREQFF; DNA: TGTGCCAGCAGCCAAGAGGGGACTAGCGGGAGGGAGCAGTTCTTC
J: TRBJ1-1; V: TRBV4-1; D: -; size: -; CDR3: CASRLTGNTEAFF; DNA: TGCGCCAGCAGACTAACAGGGAACACTGAAGCTTTCTTT
J: TRBJ2-1; V: TRBV9; D: -; size: -; CDR3: CASSVDRRSSYNEQFF; DNA: TGTGCCAGCAGCGTAGACAGGCGGAGCTCCTACAATGAGCAGTTCTTC
J: TRBJ2-6; V: TRBV28; D: -; size: -; CDR3: CASKSSGANVLTF; DNA: TGTGCCAGCAAAAGCTCTGGGGCCAACGTCCTGACTTTC
J: TRBJ1-2; V: TRBV27; D: -; size: -; CDR3: CASSLSGDGYTF; DNA: TGTGCCAGCAGCCTTTCAGGGGACGGCTACACCTTC
J: TRBJ1-4; V: TRBV7-2; D: -; size: -; CDR3: CASSPRRAPNEKLFF; DNA: TGTGCCAGCAGCCCTCGTCGGGCCCCTAATGAAAAACTGTTTTTT
J: TRBJ2-1; V: TRBV5-1; D: -; size: -; CDR3: CASSLDASRGRHNEQFF; DNA: TGCGCCAGCAGCTTGGATGCTAGCAGGGGAAGGCACAATGAGCAGTTCTTC
J: TRBJ1-2; V: TRBV4-3; D: -; size: -; CDR3: CASSQELRQAGYGYTF; DNA: TGCGCCAGCAGCCAAGAATTACGACAGGCCGGCTATGGCTACACCTTC
J: TRBJ2-4; V: TRBV7-8; D: -; size: -; CDR3: CASSPSPAAKNIQYF; DNA: TGTGCCAGCAGCCCGAGTCCGGCGGCCAAAAACATTCAGTACTTC
J: TRBJ2-7; V: TRBV29-1; D: TRBD2; size: -; CDR3: CSVDGRRVGLAGDPPYEQYF; DNA: TGCAGCGTTGACGGCCGGAGGGTTGGACTAGCGGGAGATCCCCCCTACGAGCAGTACTTC
J: TRBJ1-5; V: TRBV28; D: TRBD1; size: few; CDR3: CASSFIRGQGGVGSNQPQHF; DNA: TGTGCCAGCAGTTTCATCCGCGGACAGGGAGGGGTGGGTAGCAATCAGCCCCAGCATTTT